This T cell receptor (beta chain) was sequenced for a study of blood T cells in healthy people across ages. General study findings and limits: Across the age range, TCR beta diversity per million T cells fell in a roughly linear way. What prevented conclusive comparison of naive and antigen-experienced cells was that PBMCs were unsorted. Expanded clonotype shifts may have been confounded, as the donors had an unknown CMV status.

To note about this clonotype: Its target is unknown.

Germline values: CDR1 DFQATT, CDR2 SNEGSKA (reference sequence). The CDR3 is 14 amino acids. With 6 bases removed from V and 2 bases from J, the gap between germline ends came to 16 bases. A second PCR of about 7 to 12 cycles used a sample-barcoded 5' primer and a J-beta primer mix. Via MiXCR, TCRdb re-called the 5' RACE reads, giving one row per CDR3 protein. The repertoire holds some 1.7 million distinct CDR3 sequences, with 25% to 30% as singletons. The chain recombines TRBV20-1 with TRBJ2-5; D perhaps matches TRBD2 (6 bases). Material: blood. The receptor was derived from a woman aged 25 to 39 in good health. The CDR3 loop reads CSAKAWGDQETQYF. CDR3 nucleotide sequence: TGCAGTGCCAAGGCCTGGGGGGATCAAGAGACCCAGTACTTC.